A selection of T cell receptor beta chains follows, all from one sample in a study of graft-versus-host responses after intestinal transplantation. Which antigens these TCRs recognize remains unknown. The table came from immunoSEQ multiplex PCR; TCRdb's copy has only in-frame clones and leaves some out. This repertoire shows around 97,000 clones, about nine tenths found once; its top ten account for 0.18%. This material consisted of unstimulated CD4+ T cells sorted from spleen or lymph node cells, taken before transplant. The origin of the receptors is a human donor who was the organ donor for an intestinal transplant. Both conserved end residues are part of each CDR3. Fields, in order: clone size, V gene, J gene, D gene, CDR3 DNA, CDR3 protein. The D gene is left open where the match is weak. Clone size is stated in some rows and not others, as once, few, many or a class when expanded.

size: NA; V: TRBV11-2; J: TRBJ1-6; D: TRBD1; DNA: TGTGCCAGCAGCTTAGAGGGGACAGGGGCTTCACCCCTCCACTTT; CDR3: CASSLEGTGASPLHF
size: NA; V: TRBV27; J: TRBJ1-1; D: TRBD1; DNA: TGTGCCAGCGGCCGACAGGGGAACACTGAAGCTTTCTTT; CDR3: CASGRQGNTEAFF
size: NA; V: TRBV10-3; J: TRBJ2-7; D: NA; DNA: TGTGCCATCAGGGGAATTATTTCCCCACGGGGCTACGAGCAGTACTTC; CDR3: CAIRGIISPRGYEQYF
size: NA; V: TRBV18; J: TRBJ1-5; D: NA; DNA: TGTGCCAGCTCGCTAGGGGTCCTGGGAAGCAATCAGCCCCAGCATTTT; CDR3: CASSLGVLGSNQPQHF
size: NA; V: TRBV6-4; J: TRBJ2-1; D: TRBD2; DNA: TGTGCCAGCAGTGACTCTAGCGGGGGGGCCAATGAGCAGTTCTTC; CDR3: CASSDSSGGANEQFF
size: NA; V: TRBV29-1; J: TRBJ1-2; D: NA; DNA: TGCAGCGTCGCCCGAGAGGGGAGGTATGGCTACACCTTC; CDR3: CSVAREGRYGYTF
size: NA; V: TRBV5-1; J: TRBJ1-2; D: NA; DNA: TGCGCCAGCAGCTTTGACAGCAACTATGGCTACACCTTC; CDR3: CASSFDSNYGYTF
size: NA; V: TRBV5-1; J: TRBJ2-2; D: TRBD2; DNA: TGCGCCAGCAGCCCCCAGGGACTAGCGGGGGGATTAACCGGGGAGCTGTTTTTT; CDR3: CASSPQGLAGGLTGELFF
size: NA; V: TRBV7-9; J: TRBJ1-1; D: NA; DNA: TGTGCCAGCAGCCTCCGACAGAGTAACACTGAAGCTTTCTTT; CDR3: CASSLRQSNTEAFF
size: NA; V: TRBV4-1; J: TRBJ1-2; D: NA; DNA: TGCGCCAGCAGCCAAGTGGCCCTTTCGCAAGGACAGACGGCGATCTATGGCTACACCTTC; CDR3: CASSQVALSQGQTAIYGYTF
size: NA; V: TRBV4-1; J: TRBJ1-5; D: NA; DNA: TGCGCCAGCAGCCAAGAACGGGGGGTGAGCCAGCCCCAGCATTTT; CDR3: CASSQERGVSQPQHF
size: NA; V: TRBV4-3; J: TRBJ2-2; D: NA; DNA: TGCGCCAGCGGTGAGCTATTAGTGGACACCGGGGAGCTGTTTTTT; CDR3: CASGELLVDTGELFF
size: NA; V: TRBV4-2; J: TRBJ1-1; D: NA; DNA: TGTGCCAGCAGCCACGTACAGGGGAACACTGAAGCTTTCTTT; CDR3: CASSHVQGNTEAFF
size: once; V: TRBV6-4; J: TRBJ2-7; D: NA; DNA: TGTGCCAGCAGTCAAACTGGCGGGGCCTACGAGCAGTACTTC; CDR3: CASSQTGGAYEQYF
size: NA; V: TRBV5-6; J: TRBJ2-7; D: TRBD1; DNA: TGTGCCAGCAGCTTCGGGACAGGGCGATACGAGCAGTACTTC; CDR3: CASSFGTGRYEQYF
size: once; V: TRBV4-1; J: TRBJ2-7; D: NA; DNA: TGCGCCAGCAGCCAAAACGAAGGGGTGGTGGTCTACGAGCAGTACTTC; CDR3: CASSQNEGVVVYEQYF